What follows are 10 T cell receptor beta chains derived from one specimen sequenced in a study of blood T cell repertoires in COVID-19. The data were produced by immunoSEQ multiplex PCR, yet TCRdb's version contains in-frame clones alone and is incomplete. The data contain approximately 110,000 clones, about 75% of them singletons. Input material: peripheral blood. The receptors were sampled from a woman in her 70s with acute or convalescent COVID-19.

The chain uses TRBV19 and TRBJ2-2, with TRBD2 matching 10 bases. Trimming took 4 bases from V and 7 from J; bases not matched to a gene: 6. The germline V gene has CDR1 LNHDA and CDR2 SQIVND (reference sequence). The CDR3 has 15 residues. CDR3 sequence (DNA): TGTGCCAGTAGTACCGTGACTAGCGGGTTCGGGGAGCTGTTTTTT. This gives the protein CASSTVTSGFGELFF.

J is TRBJ2-7 and V is TRBV24-1; 12 bases are a match to TRBD1. V shed 3 bases, J shed 5 bases, and the junction held 4 bases outside the gene matches. CDR3 size: 15 residues. Per the germline V gene, CDR1 is KGHDR and CDR2 is SFDVKD. In DNA, the CDR3 is TGTGCCACCAGTGATGTGGGACAGGGGGCCGACGAGCAGTACTTC. Its translation: CATSDVGQGADEQYF.

The chain employs TRBV2 and TRBJ1-1, with D hard to call. The CDR3 spans 14 residues. Between the trimmed V and J ends, which lost 5 bases and 4 bases, there was a span of 14 bases. Germline CDR1 is SNHLY and CDR2 is FYNNEI. The CDR3 region has the DNA TGTGCCAGCAGTTCTAATGGGGAGGCCACTGAAGCTTTCTTT. It encodes CASSSNGEATEAFF.

The chain is built from TRBV19 and TRBJ1-3, with D possibly TRBD1 on 5 matching bases. CDR3 length: 14 amino acids. The germline gives CDR1 LNHDA, CDR2 SQIVND (reference sequence). V shed 7 bases and J shed 0 bases, with 10 bases lying between them. The DNA of the CDR3 is TGTGCCAGTAAAGTGGACACCTCTGGAAACACCATATATTTT. Translated: CASKVDTSGNTIYF.

The genes are TRBV2 and TRBJ1-5; no clear D. This CDR3 spans 15 amino acids. V lost 4 bases and J lost 1, with 11 bases in between. The germline gives CDR1 SNHLY, CDR2 FYNNEI. CDR3 DNA sequence: TGTGCCAGCAGTGCGCTGACAAGAAGCAATCAGCCCCAGCATTTT. Translated, it gives CASSALTRSNQPQHF.

The V gene is TRBV30, the J gene TRBJ1-1; 9 nucleotides agree with TRBD1. This CDR3 has 14 residues. Germline V gene lookup returns CDR1 GTSNPN and CDR2 SVGIG (reference sequence). V was clipped by 1 base and J by 1 base; unmatched bases: 1. CDR3 DNA: TGTGCCTGGAGTGGGGGACAGGGGAACACTGAAGCTTTCTTT. Translated, it gives CAWSGGQGNTEAFF. Complete variable domain (other parts from reference TRBV30 and TRBJ1-1): SQTIHQWPATLVQPVGSPLSLECTVEGTSNPNLYWYRQAAGRGLQLLFYSVGIGQISSEVPQNLSASRPQDRQFILSSKKLLLSDSGFYLCAWSGGQGNTEAFFGQGTRLTVV.

J is TRBJ2-5 and V is TRBV5-8; TRBD1 aligns across 7 bases. The CDR3 contains 15 residues. V shed 9 bases, J shed 2 bases, and the junction held 13 bases outside the gene matches. The germline V gene has CDR1 SGHTS and CDR2 YDEGEE. As DNA, the CDR3 is TGTGCCACCGCGCTAACCGGGACAGCACAAGAGACCCAGTACTTC. This translates into CATALTGTAQETQYF.

The chain combines TRBV3-1 (or the pseudogene TRBV3-2) with TRBJ2-7; possible D gene TRBD2, 6 bases. With 4 bases removed from V and 1 base from J, the gap between germline ends came to 11 bases. The germline CDR1 and CDR2 sequences are LGHDT and YNNKEL (reference sequence). This CDR3 region has 14 residues. The CDR3 sequence is CASSRRDRSYEQYF. The CDR3 nucleotides read TGTGCCAGCAGCCGGAGGGATCGTTCCTACGAGCAGTACTTC.

The chain uses TRBV6-6 and TRBJ1-1; D gene ambiguous. The CDR3 is 14 residues long. V lost 7 bases, J lost 3 bases, and 15 bases lay in between. Germline values: CDR1 MNHNY, CDR2 SVGAGI (reference sequence). The CDR3 nucleotides read TGTGCCAGCACCAAACAGACCCCGTACACTGAAGCTTTCTTT. Its protein is CASTKQTPYTEAFF.

The chain is built from TRBV12-3 or TRBV12-4 and TRBJ1-2, with 7 bases matching TRBD1. The CDR3 runs 12 residues. V trimming: 5 bases; J trimming: 7 bases; junction bases outside the gene matches: 4. The CDR3 DNA reads TGTGCCAGCAGTGGGGACAGATTTGGCTACACCTTC. Protein sequence: CASSGDRFGYTF.